The sequence of this T cell receptor beta chain was determined in a study of control samples from healthy donors and cancer patients. Germline loops: CDR1 MDHEN, CDR2 SYDVKM. The CDR3 extends over 13 amino acids. The trim removed 6 bases at V and 4 bases at J, leaving 2 bases unmatched. Method: immunoSEQ multiplex PCR; TCRdb's copy keeps in-frame clones and lacks some. This sample carries roughly 200,000 clones, around 94% of them seen once, and the ten largest clones take approximately 1.4%. The sample was blood. The receptor comes from a man between 50 and 59 years old in good health. This chain connects TRBV28 to TRBJ1-5; 8 bases align to TRBD1. CDR3: CASSQGANQPQHF. CDR3 bases: TGTGCCAGCAGCCAGGGGGCGAATCAGCCCCAGCATTTT.